A single sample is the source of the 10 T cell receptor beta chains below, sequenced in a study of T-cell memory formation after mild COVID-19. TCRdb called the 5' RACE reads again in MiXCR, with one record for every CDR3 protein. The sample includes around 340,000 distinct CDR3 sequences, 21% of them seen just once. The sample was PBMCs or a T cell subset sorted from them (not recorded which). Every receptor here comes from an adult woman who had mild COVID-19 (a few samples of this study predate the infection). Cell type and time point are not known.

In this sample, this clonotype turned up a few times. The chain employs TRBV6-5 and TRBJ2-7; D unresolved. The germline gives CDR1 MNHEY, CDR2 SVGAGI. The ends were cut back, 2 bases at V and 5 bases at J, with 19 bases in the middle. CDR3 length: 16 residues. The CDR3 DNA sequence: TGTGCCAGCAGTTACCGTGTGATACGTCTAGACCACGAGCAGTACTTC. Amino acids: CASSYRVIRLDHEQYF.

V gene TRBV11-2 combines with J gene TRBJ1-1, with 8 bases identical to TRBD1. CDR3 length: 16 residues. V dropped 4 bases and J dropped 0; count of bases not matched to a gene: 7. CDR1 and CDR2 from the germline V gene are SGHAT and FQNNGV. In DNA form, the CDR3 reads TGTGCCAGCAGCTCTCTACAGGGGGATTTGAACACTGAAGCTTTCTTT. This codes for CASSSLQGDLNTEAFF.

The genes are TRBV12-3 or TRBV12-4 and TRBJ2-3; D gene unclear. The CDR3 spans 15 residues. Trimming took 2 bases from V and 1 from J, leaving 10 bases between them. The CDR3 sequence: CASSLPGGGTDTQYF. The CDR3 bases are TGTGCCAGCAGTTTACCGGGTGGGGGCACAGATACGCAGTATTTT.

There are many counts of this clonotype. The V call is TRBV7-2, the J call TRBJ2-7; TRBD2 aligns across 9 bases. J gave up 9 bases and V 5 bases, and 14 bases lay outside the gene matches. Looked up from germline, CDR1 is SGHTA and CDR2 is FQGNSA. The CDR3 is 15 residues long. The CDR3 region is CASSQEVASGKVQYF. In DNA, the CDR3 is TGTGCCAGCAGCCAAGAGGTGGCTAGCGGGAAGGTGCAGTACTTC.

The chain couples TRBV19 to TRBJ2-3; D is perhaps TRBD2 (5 bases). The CDR3 has 13 residues. V shed 7 bases and J shed 4 bases, with 12 bases lying between them. The germline V gene encodes CDR1 LNHDA and CDR2 SQIVND (reference sequence). CDR3: CASNPRRADTQYF. The CDR3 DNA reads as TGTGCCAGTAACCCACGGCGGGCAGATACGCAGTATTTT. The entire variable domain, with the rest obtained from reference TRBV19 and TRBJ2-3, is as follows: DGGITQSPKYLFRKEGQNVTLSCEQNLNHDAMYWYRQDPGQGLRLIYYSQIVNDFQKGDIAEGYSVSREKKESFPLTVTSAQKNPTAFYLCASNPRRADTQYFGPGTRLTVL.

This clonotype was seen more than once but under ten times. This sequence joins TRBV5-1 and TRBJ2-5; D is possibly TRBD1 (5 bases). Deletions cut 4 bases from V and 5 bases from J, with 15 bases between. CDR1 and CDR2 from the germline V gene are SGHRS and YFSETQ. This CDR3 comprises 14 residues. CDR3 nucleotides: TGCGCCAGCAGCCCCGTGGCAGGGCGGGAGACCCAGTACTTC. Its translation is CASSPVAGRETQYF.

This chain joins TRBV6-2 or TRBV6-3 and TRBJ2-1; 10 positions match TRBD2. J lost 4 bases, V lost 6 bases, and 6 bases had no gene match. In germline, CDR1 is MNHEY, CDR2 SVGEGT. The CDR3 has 15 residues. CDR3 coding DNA: TGTGCCAGCAGACGCGGACTAGCGGTGTACAATGAGCAGTTCTTC. Translated, it gives CASRRGLAVYNEQFF.

This clonotype has at least ten counts. This sequence joins TRBV10-3 and TRBJ2-7; no firm D call. Germline V gene lookup returns CDR1 ENHRY and CDR2 SYGVKD. This CDR3 has 15 amino acids. Deletions cut 2 bases from V and 0 bases from J, with 11 bases between. The CDR3 sequence: CAISEEPLISYEQYF. In DNA, the CDR3 is TGTGCCATCAGTGAGGAACCGCTTATCTCCTACGAGCAGTACTTC.

This clonotype was counted between two and nine times. The rearrangement links TRBV7-8 to TRBJ1-2; D remains unclear. The V and J ends lost 5 bases and 6 bases respectively, with 19 bases between them. Germline lookup yields CDR1 SGHVS and CDR2 FQNEAQ. CDR3 size: 15 residues. The CDR3 region is CASSNSRRGPDGYTF. The CDR3 nucleotides are TGTGCCAGCAGCAACTCCCGACGGGGTCCGGATGGCTACACCTTC.

This rearrangement joins TRBV12-3 or TRBV12-4 to TRBJ2-7; D is unclear. The CDR3 covers 13 residues. Trimming pared 0 bases from V and 4 bases from J, leaving 7 bases between. CDR3 loop: CASSLARRYEQYF. The DNA for the CDR3 is TGTGCCAGCAGTTTAGCGCGCAGGTACGAGCAGTACTTC.